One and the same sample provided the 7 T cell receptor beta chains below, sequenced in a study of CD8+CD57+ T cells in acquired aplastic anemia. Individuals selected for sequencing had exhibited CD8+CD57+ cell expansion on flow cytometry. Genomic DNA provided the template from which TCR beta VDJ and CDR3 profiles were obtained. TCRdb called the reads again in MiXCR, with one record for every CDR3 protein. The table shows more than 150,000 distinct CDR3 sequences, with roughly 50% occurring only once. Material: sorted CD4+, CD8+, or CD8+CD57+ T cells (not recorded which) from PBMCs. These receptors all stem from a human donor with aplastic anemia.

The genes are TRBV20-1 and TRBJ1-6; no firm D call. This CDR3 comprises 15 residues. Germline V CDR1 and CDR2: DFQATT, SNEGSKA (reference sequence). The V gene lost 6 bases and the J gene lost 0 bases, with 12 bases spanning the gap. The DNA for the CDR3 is TGCAGTGCGGGCCAAGTTAGCTCCTATAATTCACCCCTCCACTTT. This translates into CSAGQVSSYNSPLHF.

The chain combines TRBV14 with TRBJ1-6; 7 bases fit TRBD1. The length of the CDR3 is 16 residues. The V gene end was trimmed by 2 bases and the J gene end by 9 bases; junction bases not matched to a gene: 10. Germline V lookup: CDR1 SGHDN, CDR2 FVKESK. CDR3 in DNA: TGTGCCAGCAGCCAAATCAGGGGGGACGGCTCTTCACCCCTCCACTTT. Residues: CASSQIRGDGSSPLHF.

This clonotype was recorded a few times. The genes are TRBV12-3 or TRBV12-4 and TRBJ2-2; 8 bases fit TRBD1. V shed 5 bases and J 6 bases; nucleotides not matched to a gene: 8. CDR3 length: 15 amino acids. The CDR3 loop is CASSKTGASAGELFF. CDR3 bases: TGTGCCAGCAGTAAGACAGGGGCATCTGCCGGGGAGCTGTTTTTT.

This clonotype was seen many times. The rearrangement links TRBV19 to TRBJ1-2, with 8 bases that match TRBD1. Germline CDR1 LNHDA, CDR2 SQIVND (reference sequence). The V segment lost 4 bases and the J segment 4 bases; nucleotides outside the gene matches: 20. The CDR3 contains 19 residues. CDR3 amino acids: CASSRTAGGVPAPPYGYTF. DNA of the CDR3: TGTGCCAGTAGTAGGACGGCAGGGGGCGTACCTGCGCCCCCCTATGGCTACACCTTC.

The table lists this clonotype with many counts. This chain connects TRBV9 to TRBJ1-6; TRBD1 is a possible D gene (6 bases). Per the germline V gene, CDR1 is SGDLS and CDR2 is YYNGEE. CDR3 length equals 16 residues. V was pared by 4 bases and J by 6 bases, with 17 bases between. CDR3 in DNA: TGTGCCAGCAGCTCTTTGGACAGTATCGGTAATTCACCCCTCCACTTT. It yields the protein CASSSLDSIGNSPLHF. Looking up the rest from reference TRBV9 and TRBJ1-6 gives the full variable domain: DSGVTQTPKHLITATGQRVTLRCSPRSGDLSVYWYQQSLDQGLQFLIQYYNGEERAKGNILERFSAQQFPDLHSELNLSSLELGDSALYFCASSSLDSIGNSPLHFGNGTRLTVT.

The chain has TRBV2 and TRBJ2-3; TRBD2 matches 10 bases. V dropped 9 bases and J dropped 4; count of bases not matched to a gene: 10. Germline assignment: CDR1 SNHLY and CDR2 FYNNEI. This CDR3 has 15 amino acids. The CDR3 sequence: CASPPSGSGSDTQYF. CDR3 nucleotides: TGTGCCAGTCCTCCTAGCGGGAGCGGCTCAGATACGCAGTATTTT.

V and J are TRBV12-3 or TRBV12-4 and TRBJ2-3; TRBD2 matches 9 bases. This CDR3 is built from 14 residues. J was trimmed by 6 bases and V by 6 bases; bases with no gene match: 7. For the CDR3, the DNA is TGTGCCAGCAGCCCAGGAGCGGGGGGCGATACGCAGTATTTT. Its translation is CASSPGAGGDTQYF.